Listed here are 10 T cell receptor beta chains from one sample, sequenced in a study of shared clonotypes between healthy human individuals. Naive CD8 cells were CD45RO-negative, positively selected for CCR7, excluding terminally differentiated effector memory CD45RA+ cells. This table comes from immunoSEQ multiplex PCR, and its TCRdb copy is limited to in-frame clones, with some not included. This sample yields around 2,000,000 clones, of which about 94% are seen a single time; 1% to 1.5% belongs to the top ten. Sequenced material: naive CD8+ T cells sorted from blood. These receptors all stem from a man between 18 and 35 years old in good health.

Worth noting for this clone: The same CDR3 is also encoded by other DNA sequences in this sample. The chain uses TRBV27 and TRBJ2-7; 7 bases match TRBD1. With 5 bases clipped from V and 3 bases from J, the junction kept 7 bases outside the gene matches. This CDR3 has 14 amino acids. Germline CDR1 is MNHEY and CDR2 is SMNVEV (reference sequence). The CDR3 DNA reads TGTGCCAGCAGTCCTCGGGACAGTTACTACGAGCAGTACTTC. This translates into CASSPRDSYYEQYF.

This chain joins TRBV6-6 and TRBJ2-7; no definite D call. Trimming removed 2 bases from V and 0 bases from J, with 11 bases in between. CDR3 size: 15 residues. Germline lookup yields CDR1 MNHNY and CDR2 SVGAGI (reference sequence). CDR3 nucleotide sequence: TGTGCCAGCAGTTACCGAGAGGCCGCCTCCTACGAGCAGTACTTC. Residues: CASSYREAASYEQYF.

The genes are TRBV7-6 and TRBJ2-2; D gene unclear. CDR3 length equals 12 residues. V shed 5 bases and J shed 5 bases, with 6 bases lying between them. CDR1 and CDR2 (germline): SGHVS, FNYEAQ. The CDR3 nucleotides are TGTGCCAGCAGCCCATTAACCGGGGAGCTGTTTTTT. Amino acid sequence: CASSPLTGELFF. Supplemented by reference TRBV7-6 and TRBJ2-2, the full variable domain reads GAGVSQSPRYKVTKRGQDVALRCDPISGHVSLYWYRQALGQGPEFLTYFNYEAQQDKSGLPNDRFSAERPEGSISTLTIQRTEQRDSAMYRCASSPLTGELFFGEGSRLTVL.

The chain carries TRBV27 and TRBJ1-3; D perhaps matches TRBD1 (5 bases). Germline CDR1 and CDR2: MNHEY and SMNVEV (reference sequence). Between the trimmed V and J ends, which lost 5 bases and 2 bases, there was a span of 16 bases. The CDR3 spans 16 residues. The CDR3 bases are TGTGCCAGCAGTCCGATGGGCGCGGGGGCTGGAAACACCATATATTTT. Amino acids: CASSPMGAGAGNTIYF.

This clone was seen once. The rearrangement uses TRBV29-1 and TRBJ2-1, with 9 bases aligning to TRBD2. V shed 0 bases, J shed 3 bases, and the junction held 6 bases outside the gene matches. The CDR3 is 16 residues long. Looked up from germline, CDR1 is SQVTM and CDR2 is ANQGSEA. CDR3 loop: CSVEEELAGVYNEQFF. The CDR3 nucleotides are TGCAGCGTTGAAGAGGAACTAGCGGGTGTCTACAATGAGCAGTTCTTC.

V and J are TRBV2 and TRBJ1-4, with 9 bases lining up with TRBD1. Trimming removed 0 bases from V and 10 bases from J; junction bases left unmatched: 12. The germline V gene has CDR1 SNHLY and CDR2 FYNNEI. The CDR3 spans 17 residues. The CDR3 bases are TGTGCCAGCAGTGAAGCCCCAGTACAGGGGGCAAAAGGAAAACTGTTTTTT. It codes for CASSEAPVQGAKGKLFF.

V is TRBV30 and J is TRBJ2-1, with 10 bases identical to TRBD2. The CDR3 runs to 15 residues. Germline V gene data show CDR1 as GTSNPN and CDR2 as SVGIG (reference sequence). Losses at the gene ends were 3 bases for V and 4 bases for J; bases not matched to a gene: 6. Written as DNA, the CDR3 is TGTGCCTGGAGGTTAGCGGGGGGACCTTACAATGAGCAGTTCTTC. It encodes CAWRLAGGPYNEQFF. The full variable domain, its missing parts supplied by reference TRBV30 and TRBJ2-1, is SQTIHQWPATLVQPVGSPLSLECTVEGTSNPNLYWYRQAAGRGLQLLFYSVGIGQISSEVPQNLSASRPQDRQFILSSKKLLLSDSGFYLCAWRLAGGPYNEQFFGPGTRLTVL.

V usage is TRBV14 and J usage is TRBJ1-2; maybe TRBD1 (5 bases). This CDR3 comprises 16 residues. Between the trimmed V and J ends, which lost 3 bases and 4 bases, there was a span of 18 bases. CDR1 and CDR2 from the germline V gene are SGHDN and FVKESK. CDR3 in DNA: TGTGCCAGCAGCCATGGGACTTCCCCGGCGGCCTATGGCTACACCTTC. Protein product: CASSHGTSPAAYGYTF.

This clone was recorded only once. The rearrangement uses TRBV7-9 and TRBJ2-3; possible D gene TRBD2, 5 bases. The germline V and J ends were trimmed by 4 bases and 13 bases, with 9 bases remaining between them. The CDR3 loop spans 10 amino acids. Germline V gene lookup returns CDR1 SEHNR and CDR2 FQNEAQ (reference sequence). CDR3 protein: CASSSGAEYF. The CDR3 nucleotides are TGTGCCAGCAGCTCCGGAGCGGAGTATTTT.

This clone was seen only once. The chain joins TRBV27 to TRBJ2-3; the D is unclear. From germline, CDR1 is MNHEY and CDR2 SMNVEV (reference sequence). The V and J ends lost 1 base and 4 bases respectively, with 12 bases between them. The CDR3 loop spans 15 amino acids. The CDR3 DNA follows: TGTGCCAGCAGTTTATTCTACGACTCTCCAGATACGCAGTATTTT. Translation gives CASSLFYDSPDTQYF.